Included here is one T cell receptor (beta chain) sequence, with context. Via MiXCR, TCRdb re-called the RT-PCR reads, giving one row per CDR3 protein. Found here are around 320,000 distinct CDR3 sequences, over 20% of them singletons; the top ten hold around 10%. These data come from a study of response to subunit inactivated influenza vaccine. The ends were cut back, 0 bases at V and 7 bases at J, with 11 bases in the middle. The germline V gene has CDR1 SGHKS and CDR2 YYEKEE (reference sequence). The CDR3 has 14 amino acids. This specimen was PBMCs from blood, taken less than 22 months after vaccination. V gene TRBV5-5 combines with J gene TRBJ1-5, with D tentatively TRBD1 (5 bases). The receptor was derived from a man aged 50 to 69 who received an inactivated influenza vaccine. DNA of the CDR3: TGTGCCAGCAGCTTGGTGTCTTCAGGGCAGCCCCAGCATTTT. Its protein is CASSLVSSGQPQHF.